The clone carrying this T cell receptor beta chain has just one count. Patients aged 18 to 65 had newly diagnosed hyperthyroidism of under 2 months' duration. In making diagnoses, clinical symptoms, serum thyroxine and TRAb, thyroid ultrasound and orbital computed tomography were all used. Losses at the gene ends were 0 bases for V and 2 bases for J; bases not matched to a gene: 5. The CDR3 is made up of 17 amino acids. CDR1 is ENHRY and CDR2 is SYGVKD in the germline V gene. Amplification yielded TCR beta CDR3 regions, with RNA transcripts as the source. Researchers ran a first-round RT-PCR on the TCR CDR3 using the HTBI primer set. TCRdb itself ran the multiplex PCR reads through MiXCR, one entry per CDR3 protein. The table lists just over 550,000 distinct CDR3 sequences, roughly 50% of them singletons. The record originates from a study of T cells in Graves' hyperthyroidism and ophthalmopathy.

The rearrangement joins TRBV10-3 to TRBJ2-1; 9 positions agree with TRBD1. The receptor was derived from a woman younger than 30 with Graves' hyperthyroidism. Sequencing was carried out using peripheral blood or thyroid tissue (not recorded which). In nucleotides, the CDR3 is TGTGCCATCAGTGAGTCGGTGGGACAGGGCACCTACAATGAGCAGTTCTTC. Translation: CAISESVGQGTYNEQFF.